Following are 15 T cell receptor beta chains from one sample sequenced in a study of response to subunit inactivated influenza vaccine. One entry per CDR3 protein, called by TCRdb with MiXCR from the RT-PCR reads. The sample includes hundreds of thousands of distinct CDR3 sequences, about 15% of them seen just once. This sample comprised PBMCs from blood, obtained roughly 13 days after vaccination. Receptor source: a man aged 45-60 years who received an inactivated influenza vaccine.

The chain links TRBV18 to TRBJ2-5, with D possibly TRBD1 on 6 matching bases. The CDR3 runs 14 residues. Trimming removed 2 bases from V and 5 bases from J, with 12 bases in between. CDR1 is KGHSH, CDR2 LQKENI, per germline. Here the CDR3 reads CASSPASTGETQYF. CDR3 DNA sequence: TGTGCCAGCTCACCAGCGTCCACAGGGGAGACCCAGTACTTC.

This chain links TRBV21-1 with TRBJ2-7; TRBD1 is the table's D call and was not checked against the DNA. TRBV21-1 is designated a pseudogene. There are 16 residues in the CDR3. CDR3 region: CASSPERGQGPYEQYF. The CDR3 bases are TGTGCCAGCAGCCCAGAAAGGGGACAGGGTCCCTACGAGCAGTACTTC.

On this clonotype itself: This CDR3 is missing its conserved last phenylalanine or tryptophan, likely due to a read error. This chain links TRBV12-3 or TRBV12-4 with TRBJ1-3; no clear D. Trimming shortened V by 1 base and J by 3 bases, and 10 bases separated the two germline ends. This CDR3 has 15 amino acids. CDR3 amino acids: CASSLEGSGGNTIYS. DNA for the CDR3: TGTGCCAGCAGTTTAGAGGGTAGTGGTGGAAACACCATATATTCT.

The chain employs TRBV10-3 and TRBJ2-1, with 7 bases fitting TRBD1. Germline loops: CDR1 ENHRY, CDR2 SYGVKD. J was trimmed by 3 bases and V by 7 bases; bases with no gene match: 3. This CDR3 contains 13 residues. The CDR3 sequence: CAINRQGYNEQFF. CDR3 DNA sequence: TGTGCCATCAATAGACAGGGCTACAATGAGCAGTTCTTC.

This clonotype was recorded a few times. The chain employs TRBV29-1 and TRBJ2-2, with D maybe TRBD1 (6 bases). In germline, CDR1 is SQVTM, CDR2 ANQGSEA. This CDR3 is 13 amino acids long. The V and J ends lost 5 bases and 1 base respectively, with 8 bases between them. The CDR3 reads CSVQQGNTGELFF. The DNA for the CDR3 is TGCAGCGTTCAACAGGGGAACACCGGGGAGCTGTTTTTT.

The CDR3 nucleotides read TGTGCCAGCAGCCGCTTCGGGCGGGGGGGCACCGGGGAGCTGTTTTTT. Residues: CASSRFGRGGTGELFF. This chain links TRBV3-1 with TRBJ2-2; TRBD2 matches at 9 bases. The CDR3 has 16 amino acids. V lost 4 bases, J lost 4 bases, and 7 bases stayed unmatched. Germline assignment: CDR1 LGHDT and CDR2 YNNKEL (reference sequence).

The chain combines TRBV7-9 with TRBJ2-7; a weak D match, TRBD2 (6 bases). V was pared by 1 base and J by 5 bases, with 9 bases between. The germline V gene has CDR1 SEHNR and CDR2 FQNEAQ (reference sequence). There are 13 residues in the CDR3. This CDR3 is CASSLVERDEQYF. The CDR3 nucleotides are TGTGCCAGCAGCTTAGTTGAGCGGGACGAGCAGTACTTC.

This clonotype was seen only a few times. The chain has TRBV10-3 and TRBJ2-5; 8 positions agree with TRBD1. Germline values: CDR1 ENHRY, CDR2 SYGVKD. The CDR3 consists of 14 residues. Germline trimming cut 7 bases from V and 3 bases from J; bases unmatched to any gene: 7. The CDR3: CAINNRDRKETQYF. In DNA form, the CDR3 reads TGTGCCATCAACAACCGGGACAGGAAAGAGACCCAGTACTTC.

V gene TRBV7-2 combines with J gene TRBJ2-7; no reliable D call. The CDR3 runs to 15 residues. V shed 1 base and J shed 0 bases, with 10 bases lying between them. Germline lookup yields CDR1 SGHTA and CDR2 FQGNSA. CDR3 in amino acids: CASSLESGTSYEQYF. As DNA, the CDR3 is TGTGCCAGCAGCTTAGAGAGTGGAACCTCCTACGAGCAGTACTTC.

This chain connects TRBV20-1 to TRBJ2-3; D gene ambiguous. Germline V gene data show CDR1 as DFQATT and CDR2 as SNEGSKA (reference sequence). V lost 2 bases and J lost 1, with 10 bases in between. The CDR3 totals 14 residues. CDR3 sequence: CSARPELGTDTQYF. Here the CDR3 DNA reads TGCAGTGCTAGACCCGAACTGGGCACAGATACGCAGTATTTT.

A few counts support this clonotype. V usage is TRBV2 and J usage is TRBJ2-7, with D possibly being TRBD1 (6 bases). The CDR3 length is 11 residues. The V gene's germline CDR1 is SNHLY and CDR2 FYNNEI. The ends were cut back, 8 bases at V and 12 bases at J, with 17 bases in the middle. CDR3 DNA: TGTGCCAGCGCTAGAAGGGGGAGTTCGTACTTC. The encoded protein is CASARRGSSYF.

Regarding this clonotype: An end of the junction does not agree with germline; a read error may underlie this. The rearrangement uses TRBV29-1 and TRBJ2-3; 10 nucleotides align to TRBD2. The CDR3 contains 15 residues. Germline values: CDR1 SQVTM, CDR2 ANQGSEA. CDR3: CSALGAGGRGDTQYF. As DNA, the CDR3 is TGTAGCGCACTTGGAGCGGGAGGGCGGGGAGATACGCAGTATTTT.

This clonotype was counted many times. The chain carries TRBV7-8 and TRBJ1-2; D is undetermined. The CDR3 has 13 residues. V gave up 1 base and J gave up 8 bases, with 11 bases separating them. Germline lookup yields CDR1 SGHVS and CDR2 FQNEAQ. The CDR3 DNA is TGTGCCAGCAGCTTAGTGCGCTCCGGAGGCTACACCTTC. Amino acid sequence: CASSLVRSGGYTF.

This clonotype has a handful of counts. The chain is built from TRBV12-3 or TRBV12-4 and TRBJ1-2; 11 nucleotides agree with TRBD1. With V trimmed by 6 bases and J by 3 bases, 9 bases remained unmatched. The CDR3 consists of 16 residues. The CDR3 loop is CASRITGTGGDYGYTF. The CDR3 DNA is TGTGCCAGCAGGATAACCGGGACAGGGGGAGACTATGGCTACACCTTC.

This clonotype was detected a few times. The chain carries TRBV15 and TRBJ2-7, with D possibly being TRBD2 (5 bases). Per germline, CDR1 LNHNV and CDR2 YYDKDF (reference sequence). The CDR3 is 14 residues long. V was pared by 0 bases and J by 6 bases, with 12 bases between. CDR3 DNA sequence: TGTGCCACCAGCAGAGATGTAGGGAGTGCCGAGCAGTACTTC. Protein sequence: CATSRDVGSAEQYF.